This passage covers 32 T cell receptor beta chains from one sample sequenced in a study of blood T cell repertoires in COVID-19. Data came from immunoSEQ multiplex PCR; TCRdb stores just in-frame clones and leaves some out. The repertoire holds some 51,000 clones, around 90% seen once, with approximately 14% in the top ten. Sequencing was performed on peripheral blood. The receptors shown here come from a human donor with active COVID-19. The donor label of this sample is uncertain.

The gene calls are TRBV5-6 and TRBJ2-3, with a weak D call TRBD2 (6 bases). The germline V gene encodes CDR1 SGHDT and CDR2 YYEEEE. The CDR3 sequence is 16 residues long. Trimming cost V 4 bases and J 5 bases, with 20 bases left between them. CDR3 amino acids: CASSGLAEGFEDTQYF. For the CDR3, the DNA is TGTGCCAGCAGCGGATTAGCGGAGGGGTTTGAAGATACGCAGTATTTT.

CDR3 DNA: TGTGCCAGCAGCCCCCCCGTGGGACAGGGGTTCTATGGCTACACCTTC. Its translation: CASSPPVGQGFYGYTF. This rearrangement joins TRBV7-9 to TRBJ1-2; 10 bases line up with TRBD1. The CDR3 contains 16 residues. The V segment lost 5 bases and the J segment 4 bases; nucleotides outside the gene matches: 10. CDR1 is SEHNR and CDR2 is FQNEAQ in the germline V gene (reference sequence).

The chain links TRBV5-1 to TRBJ2-1, with TRBD2 matching 7 bases. The length of the CDR3 is 16 residues. Germline CDR1 SGHRS, CDR2 YFSETQ. The J segment lost 6 bases and the V segment lost 3 bases, leaving 12 bases of the junction unmatched. The CDR3 DNA reads as TGCGCCAGCAGCTCCCTCGGGGCGGGAGTGGGCAATGAGCAGTTCTTC. Translation gives CASSSLGAGVGNEQFF.

This clone occurred a few times. The chain recombines TRBV4-1 with TRBJ1-1; the match to TRBD1 covers 9 bases. Germline V gene sequence: CDR1 MGHRA, CDR2 YSYEKL. The CDR3 consists of 14 residues. Trimming removed 5 bases from V and 4 bases from J; junction bases left unmatched: 5. The CDR3 sequence: CASSDRGLGTEAFF. CDR3 nucleotide sequence: TGCGCCAGCAGCGACAGGGGGTTGGGCACTGAAGCTTTCTTT.

V usage is TRBV30 and J usage is TRBJ1-5; D gene ambiguous. Trimming removed 0 bases from V and 4 bases from J, with 7 bases in between. This CDR3 has 13 residues. The germline V gene encodes CDR1 GTSNPN and CDR2 SVGIG (reference sequence). In DNA, the CDR3 is TGTGCCTGGAGTGTAACCGGGAATCAGCCCCAGCATTTT. It yields the protein CAWSVTGNQPQHF.

The CDR3 reads CAGGVSQQYF. In nucleotides, the CDR3 is TGTGCCGGCGGCGTCAGCCAGCAGTACTTC. The chain carries TRBV30 and TRBJ2-7; D gene unclear. Germline V gene sequence: CDR1 GTSNPN, CDR2 SVGIG (reference sequence). The CDR3 extends over 10 amino acids. Trimming removed 8 bases at V and 8 bases at J, with 13 bases between. The full variable domain, in which reference TRBV30 and TRBJ2-7 provide the parts outside the CDR3, is SQTIHQWPATLVQPVGSPLSLECTVEGTSNPNLYWYRQAAGRGLQLLFYSVGIGQISSEVPQNLSASRPQDRQFILSSKKLLLSDSGFYLCAGGVSQQYFGPGTRLTVT.

The chain has TRBV6-1 and TRBJ2-7; possible D gene TRBD2, 8 bases. Germline V gene data show CDR1 as MNHNS and CDR2 as SASEGT. The CDR3 is 17 residues long. V dropped 4 bases and J dropped 2 bases, with 21 bases sitting between them. The CDR3 loop is CASSVLPGGQGAYEQYV. The CDR3 DNA sequence: TGTGCCAGCAGTGTTCTCCCGGGAGGGCAGGGGGCCTACGAGCAGTACGTC.

The chain combines TRBV7-2 with TRBJ2-2; 10 bases align to TRBD2. Looked up from germline, CDR1 is SGHTA and CDR2 is FQGNSA. The J segment lost 5 bases and the V segment lost 3 bases, leaving 6 bases of the junction unmatched. The CDR3 is made up of 16 amino acids. CDR3 region: CASSLVAGGLTGELFF. CDR3 sequence (DNA): TGTGCCAGCAGCTTGGTAGCGGGAGGTTTAACCGGGGAGCTGTTTTTT. Combining the CDR3 with reference TRBV7-2 and TRBJ2-2 gives the whole variable domain GAGVSQSPSNKVTEKGKDVELRCDPISGHTALYWYRQSLGQGLEFLIYFQGNSAPDKSGLPSDRFSAERTGGSVSTLTIQRTQQEDSAVYLCASSLVAGGLTGELFFGEGSRLTVL.

This sequence joins TRBV18 and TRBJ2-7; 10 bases map to TRBD1. This CDR3 comprises 16 residues. Germline V gene sequence: CDR1 KGHSH, CDR2 LQKENI. Trimming cost V 2 bases and J 6 bases; bases outside gene matches: 10. The CDR3 protein is CASSPAIGTGVSEQYF. The CDR3 region has the DNA TGTGCCAGCTCACCAGCGATCGGGACAGGGGTTAGCGAGCAGTACTTC. The whole variable domain, filled in from reference TRBV18 and TRBJ2-7, reads NAGVMQNPRHLVRRRGQEARLRCSPMKGHSHVYWYRQLPEEGLKFMVYLQKENIIDESGMPKERFSAEFPKEGPSILRIQQVVRGDSAAYFCASSPAIGTGVSEQYFGPGTRLTVT.

The V gene is TRBV27, the J gene TRBJ1-1; tentatively, D is TRBD1 (6 bases). V was shortened by 5 bases and J by 6 bases, with 13 bases between the two germline ends. Per germline, CDR1 MNHEY and CDR2 SMNVEV (reference sequence). This CDR3 has 13 amino acids. The CDR3 sequence is CASSQTQGSEAFF. CDR3 nucleotide sequence: TGTGCCAGCAGTCAGACACAGGGCTCTGAAGCTTTCTTT.

The gene calls are TRBV19 and TRBJ1-5, with 7 bases identical to TRBD1. The germline V gene encodes CDR1 LNHDA and CDR2 SQIVND (reference sequence). The CDR3 sequence is 15 residues long. The J segment lost 0 bases and the V segment lost 2 bases, leaving 1 base of the junction unmatched. CDR3 residues: CASSITGDSNQPQHF. CDR3 bases: TGTGCCAGTAGTATAACAGGGGATAGCAATCAGCCCCAGCATTTT.

The chain employs TRBV4-3 and TRBJ2-1, with 7 bases identical to TRBD2. This CDR3 spans 17 amino acids. Looked up from germline, CDR1 is LGHNA and CDR2 is YSLEER. Germline trimming cut 0 bases from V and 7 bases from J; bases unmatched to any gene: 12. The CDR3 bases are TGCGCCAGCAGCCAAGAACGAGTGGGAGGGAACCAGAATGAGCAGTTCTTC. Protein sequence: CASSQERVGGNQNEQFF.

This sequence joins TRBV6-5 and TRBJ2-7; 9 bases are shared with TRBD1. The CDR3 sequence is 14 residues long. V was clipped by 1 base and J by 3 bases; unmatched bases: 1. Germline CDR1 is MNHEY and CDR2 is SVGAGI. This CDR3 is CASSYLGQGYEQYF. In nucleotides, the CDR3 is TGTGCCAGCAGTTACTTGGGACAGGGCTACGAGCAGTACTTC.

The chain links TRBV9 to TRBJ2-5, with 11 bases lining up with TRBD1. The CDR3 extends over 15 amino acids. Germline V gene lookup returns CDR1 SGDLS and CDR2 YYNGEE. Trimming removed 2 bases from V and 2 bases from J; junction bases left unmatched: 2. CDR3 DNA: TGTGCCAGCAGCGTGGACAGGGGGCAACAAGAGACCCAGTACTTC. Translating gives CASSVDRGQQETQYF.

The chain carries TRBV9 and TRBJ2-1; the match to TRBD2 covers 7 bases. V lost 2 bases to trimming and J lost 1 base; unmatched junction nucleotides: 6. There are 16 residues in the CDR3. Germline V lookup: CDR1 SGDLS, CDR2 YYNGEE. The CDR3 region is CASSVPSAGSYNEQFF. DNA for the CDR3: TGTGCCAGCAGCGTTCCCTCAGCGGGGTCCTACAATGAGCAGTTCTTC.

This rearrangement joins TRBV12-5 to TRBJ1-1; TRBD1 matches 7 bases. V trimming: 7 bases; J trimming: 0 bases; junction bases outside the gene matches: 11. The CDR3 totals 16 residues. Looked up from germline, CDR1 is LGHNT and CDR2 is FRNRAP. CDR3 amino acids: CASAKKRQGLNTEAFF. The CDR3 DNA reads as TGTGCTAGTGCCAAAAAAAGACAGGGCCTGAACACTGAAGCTTTCTTT.

V gene TRBV7-2 combines with J gene TRBJ1-6; maybe TRBD1 (5 bases). V lost 2 bases and J lost 3, with 11 bases in between. Germline V gives CDR1 SGHTA, CDR2 FQGNSA. CDR3 length: 16 residues. CDR3 loop: CASSLPGGVYNSPLHF. CDR3 bases: TGTGCCAGCAGCTTACCGGGGGGAGTCTATAATTCACCCCTCCACTTT.

The chain combines TRBV21-1 with TRBJ2-7; the table's D call of TRBD1 was not tested on the DNA. TRBV21-1 is flagged as a pseudogene. The CDR3 runs 13 residues. The CDR3 sequence is CASRDRHPYEQYV. In nucleotides, the CDR3 is TGTGCCAGCAGGGACAGACACCCCTACGAGCAGTACGTC.

This CDR3 is CASSVEADSYEQYF. The CDR3 DNA reads TGTGCCAGCAGCGTAGAGGCGGACTCCTACGAGCAGTACTTC. The chain combines TRBV9 with TRBJ2-7; D remains unclear. The CDR3 is 14 amino acids. Germline assignment: CDR1 SGDLS and CDR2 YYNGEE. Trimming stripped 0 bases from V and 0 bases from J, with 7 bases between.

The chain uses TRBV7-2 and TRBJ2-5; D may be TRBD1 (6 bases). The V gene's germline CDR1 is SGHTA and CDR2 FQGNSA. The CDR3 runs 15 residues. Trimming shortened V by 5 bases and J by 5 bases, and 18 bases separated the two germline ends. In nucleotides, the CDR3 is TGTGCCAGCAGCATGGGGGACAATTGGCACGAGACCCAGTACTTC. Translation gives CASSMGDNWHETQYF.

The DNA of the CDR3 is TGTGCCAGCAGTTACTGGGACACCGATACGCAGTATTTT. Protein product: CASSYWDTDTQYF. The chain links TRBV6-5 to TRBJ2-3; tentatively, D is TRBD1 (6 bases). The CDR3 is 13 amino acids. Germline-derived CDR1 and CDR2 are MNHEY and SVGAGI. V was shortened by 1 base and J by 6 bases, with 8 bases between the two germline ends.

In its sample, this clone was seen a few times. The gene calls are TRBV11-2 and TRBJ1-6; no clear D gene. From germline, CDR1 is SGHAT and CDR2 FQNNGV. The CDR3 has 17 amino acids. Trimming cost V 0 bases and J 7 bases, with 16 bases left between them. The CDR3 reads CASSLEFTGAFNSPLHF. The CDR3 nucleotides are TGTGCCAGCAGCTTAGAATTCACGGGTGCTTTCAATTCACCCCTCCACTTT.

The chain combines TRBV27 with TRBJ1-2; D is perhaps TRBD1 (6 bases). This CDR3 contains 14 residues. V lost 5 bases and J 4 bases, leaving 14 bases between the germline ends. Germline CDR1 and CDR2: MNHEY and SMNVEV (reference sequence). The CDR3 DNA follows: TGTGCCAGCAGTCGGACGGGGGGCGGCTATGGCTACACCTTC. Translated: CASSRTGGGYGYTF.

The chain links TRBV30 to TRBJ2-7; TRBD2 matches at 14 bases. Germline V gene data show CDR1 as GTSNPN and CDR2 as SVGIG (reference sequence). V lost 3 bases, J lost 9 bases, and 7 bases stayed unmatched. CDR3 length equals 14 residues. The CDR3 sequence is CAWRTSGRGLWQYF. The CDR3 coding sequence is TGTGCCTGGAGGACTAGCGGGAGGGGGTTGTGGCAGTACTTC.

The chain joins TRBV11-2 to TRBJ2-1; the match to TRBD1 covers 8 bases. The CDR3 has 19 residues. Per germline, CDR1 SGHAT and CDR2 FQNNGV. V trimming: 5 bases; J trimming: 0 bases; junction bases outside the gene matches: 15. CDR3 sequence: CASSPRGQGAISSYNEQFF. The CDR3 coding sequence is TGTGCCAGCAGCCCCAGAGGGCAGGGGGCAATATCCTCCTACAATGAGCAGTTCTTC.

The chain carries TRBV30 and TRBJ2-7; a possible D gene is TRBD2 (6 bases). V was pared by 4 bases and J by 1 base, with 11 bases between. Germline V gene sequence: CDR1 GTSNPN, CDR2 SVGIG (reference sequence). This CDR3 spans 13 amino acids. The CDR3 reads CAWTERASYEQYF. CDR3 nucleotides: TGTGCCTGGACTGAGCGGGCTTCCTACGAGCAGTACTTC.

The chain recombines TRBV6-5 with TRBJ1-5; no firm D call. The germline V gene has CDR1 MNHEY and CDR2 SVGAGI. V lost 0 bases and J lost 5, with 5 bases in between. This CDR3 spans 13 amino acids. The CDR3 is CASSYSSDQPQHF. The CDR3, as DNA: TGTGCCAGCAGTTACTCGTCAGATCAGCCCCAGCATTTT.

The CDR3 protein is CASSQVPAGSSGANVLTF. The CDR3 nucleotides read TGCGCCAGCAGCCAAGTCCCAGCAGGAAGCTCTGGGGCCAACGTCCTGACTTTC. This chain uses TRBV4-3 with TRBJ2-6; D unresolved. There are 18 residues in the CDR3. Per germline, CDR1 LGHNA and CDR2 YSLEER. With 1 base removed from V and 0 bases from J, the gap between germline ends came to 13 bases.

The chain is built from TRBV28 and TRBJ2-1, with TRBD2 matching 12 bases. The CDR3 loop spans 16 amino acids. The V segment lost 5 bases and the J segment 8 bases; nucleotides outside the gene matches: 10. The germline gives CDR1 MDHEN, CDR2 SYDVKM. DNA of the CDR3: TGTGCCAGCAGTCTTTCGGGACTAGCGGGCACCGATGAGCAGTTCTTC. Protein product: CASSLSGLAGTDEQFF.

This rearrangement joins TRBV27 to TRBJ2-7, with 10 bases matching TRBD2. Germline-derived CDR1 and CDR2 are MNHEY and SMNVEV (reference sequence). V gave up 6 bases and J gave up 5 bases; unmatched junction bases: 13. The CDR3 sequence is 16 residues long. CDR3 coding DNA: TGTGCCAGCAGCAAAAGAGCGGGAGGGCGAATCGACGAGCAGTACTTC. Protein sequence: CASSKRAGGRIDEQYF.

The chain couples TRBV3-1 (or the pseudogene TRBV3-2) to TRBJ1-1; D is ambiguous. The CDR3 covers 13 residues. V gave up 0 bases and J gave up 8 bases, with 10 bases separating them. The germline gives CDR1 LGHDT, CDR2 YNNKEL (reference sequence). The DNA for the CDR3 is TGTGCCAGCAGCCAAGAGTCCAGAACAGAAGCTTTCTTT. Translated: CASSQESRTEAFF.

The genes are TRBV5-8 and TRBJ2-7; 7 nucleotides match TRBD1. Germline assignment: CDR1 SGHTS and CDR2 YDEGEE. V was pared by 3 bases and J by 1 base, with 10 bases of the junction left unmatched. There are 16 residues in the CDR3. Here the CDR3 reads CASSWATGQQSYEQYV. CDR3 DNA sequence: TGTGCCAGCAGCTGGGCTACGGGACAGCAGTCCTACGAGCAGTACGTC.